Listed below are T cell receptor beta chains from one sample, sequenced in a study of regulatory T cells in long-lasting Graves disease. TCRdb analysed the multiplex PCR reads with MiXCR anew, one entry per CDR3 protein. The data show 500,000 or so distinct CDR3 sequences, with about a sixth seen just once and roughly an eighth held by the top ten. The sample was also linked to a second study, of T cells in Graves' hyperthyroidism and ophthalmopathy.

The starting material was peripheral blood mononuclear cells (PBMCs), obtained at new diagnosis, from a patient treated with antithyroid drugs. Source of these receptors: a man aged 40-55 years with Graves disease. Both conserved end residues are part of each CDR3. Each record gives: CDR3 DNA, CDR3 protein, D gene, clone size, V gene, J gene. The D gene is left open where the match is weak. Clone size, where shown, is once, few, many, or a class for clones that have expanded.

TGTGCCAGCAGCGTAGGCGGCGGGAGCGGTGGCACAGATACGCAGTATTTT	CASSVGGGSGGTDTQYF	TRBD2	few	TRBV9	TRBJ2-3
TGCAGTGCCCCCTGGCAGGGGGATTCACCCCTCCACTTT	CSAPWQGDSPLHF	TRBD1	many	TRBV20-1	TRBJ1-6
TGTGCCAGCAGCACCCAAGGCGGGAGTCGGGCAGATACGCAGTATTTT	CASSTQGGSRADTQYF	TRBD2	NA	TRBV7-3	TRBJ2-3
TGTGCCAGCAGTTTATACAGGATAAGCTACGAGCAGTACTTC	CASSLYRISYEQYF	NA	many	TRBV28	TRBJ2-7
TGCGCCAGCAGCTTGCAGGGGGCTGGGAGAGGCAAAAACATTCAGTACTTC	CASSLQGAGRGKNIQYF	TRBD1	NA	TRBV5-1	TRBJ2-4
TGCAGTGCCACGCCCCAGCAGACCCAGTACTTC	CSATPQQTQYF	NA	many	TRBV20-1	TRBJ2-5
TGTGCCAGCAGTTTAGGACTAGCGGGAAAAGCGGACAATGAGCAGTTCTTC	CASSLGLAGKADNEQFF	TRBD2	NA	TRBV12-3/TRBV12-4	TRBJ2-1
TGTGCCAGTCGCCGCCCGCCGGGGAAGCAGTTCTTC	CASRRPPGKQFF	NA	NA	TRBV19	TRBJ2-1
TGTGCCAGCAGTTTAAAGGGATCTGGGGCCAACGTCCTGACTTTC	CASSLKGSGANVLTF	NA	NA	TRBV12-3/TRBV12-4	TRBJ2-6
TGTGCCAGCAGGCCCTCGATAGCGGGAGCTGTCGAGCAGTACTTC	CASRPSIAGAVEQYF	TRBD2	NA	TRBV28	TRBJ2-7
TGTGCCAGCAGTGTGGAGCCTTTTGAGCAGTTCTTC	CASSVEPFEQFF	NA	many	TRBV2	TRBJ2-1
TGTGCCAGTAGCCCTTTGTTTTGGACTAGCGGGAGCTCCTACAATGAGCAGTTCTTC	CASSPLFWTSGSSYNEQFF	TRBD2	many	TRBV19	TRBJ2-1
TGTGCCAGCAGTTTCGGGCTCCGCACAGATACGCAGTATTTT	CASSFGLRTDTQYF	NA	few	TRBV28	TRBJ2-3
TGTGCCAGCAGCTTAGAACAGAACTACGAGCAGTACTTC	CASSLEQNYEQYF	NA	many	TRBV7-8	TRBJ2-7